These 27 T cell receptor beta chains originate from one sample sequenced in a study of blood T cells in healthy people across ages. Through a sample-barcoded 5' primer and a J-beta primer mix, a second PCR was run for roughly 7 to 11 cycles. One entry per CDR3 protein results from TCRdb running MiXCR on the 5' RACE reads. The sample contains about 900,000 distinct CDR3 sequences, roughly 50% of which appear only once. What was sequenced was blood. The receptor source for this set is a man aged 25 to 45 in good health.

This sequence joins TRBV5-1 and TRBJ2-6, with D possibly TRBD1 on 6 matching bases. Deletions cut 3 bases from V and 4 bases from J, with 11 bases between. In germline, CDR1 is SGHRS, CDR2 YFSETQ. The CDR3 length is 15 residues. CDR3: CASSSDRPGANVLTF. CDR3 in DNA: TGCGCCAGCAGCTCCGACAGGCCCGGGGCCAACGTCCTGACTTTC.

The V and J genes are TRBV2 and TRBJ1-2; D ambiguous. This CDR3 is built from 13 residues. V was pared by 3 bases and J by 4 bases, with 9 bases between. CDR1 SNHLY and CDR2 FYNNEI come from the germline V gene. The CDR3 sequence is CASSESTSYGYTF. The CDR3 coding sequence is TGTGCCAGCAGTGAGAGTACTAGCTATGGCTACACCTTC.

As for this clonotype: Mismatch with germline at one junction end may stem from a read error. The chain is built from TRBV29-1 and TRBJ2-3; D is unresolved. This CDR3 is built from 13 residues. Germline values: CDR1 SQVTM, CDR2 ANQGSEA. The CDR3 DNA follows: TGCAGCGTTGAGCGATTTAGCACAGATGCGCAGTATTTT. Translated: CSVERFSTDAQYF.

The chain carries TRBV9 and TRBJ1-4, with 9 bases lining up with TRBD1. CDR3 size: 15 residues. The germline V gene encodes CDR1 SGDLS and CDR2 YYNGEE. Trimming took 0 bases from V and 6 from J; bases not matched to a gene: 3. CDR3: CASSVDGTGHEKLFF. The CDR3 DNA sequence: TGTGCCAGCAGCGTAGATGGGACAGGGCATGAAAAACTGTTTTTT.

This clonotype was counted a few times. The V and J genes are TRBV6-5 and TRBJ2-1; perhaps TRBD2 as D (5 bases). Trimming took 4 bases from V and 5 from J, leaving 15 bases between them. CDR3 length: 15 residues. Germline CDR1 MNHEY, CDR2 SVGAGI. The CDR3 reads CASSSPQAGHNEQFF. The CDR3 DNA reads TGTGCCAGCAGTTCGCCTCAGGCGGGCCACAATGAGCAGTTCTTC.

The rearrangement links TRBV15 to TRBJ1-2, with D possibly being TRBD1 (6 bases). The CDR3 consists of 14 residues. V was pared by 0 bases and J by 7 bases, with 12 bases between. Germline CDR1 reads LNHNV; CDR2 reads YYDKDF (reference sequence). CDR3 sequence reads: CATSREWGGPGYTF. DNA for the CDR3: TGTGCCACCAGCAGAGAGTGGGGGGGCCCTGGCTACACCTTC.

The rearrangement uses TRBV4-1 and TRBJ2-1; a possible D gene is TRBD2 (7 bases). CDR3 size: 18 residues. V was cut by 0 bases and J by 8 bases, with 23 bases left in between. The germline gives CDR1 MGHRA, CDR2 YSYEKL. The CDR3 region is CASSQDLLGGPGFDEQFF. The CDR3 DNA is TGCGCCAGCAGCCAAGATCTTCTCGGGGGGCCTGGATTTGATGAGCAGTTCTTC.

This clonotype was detected ten times or more. CDR3 residues: CASSLNGANRNYGYTF. CDR3 nucleotide sequence: TGTGCCAGCAGCTTAAACGGGGCCAACCGAAACTATGGCTACACCTTC. The rearrangement links TRBV7-9 to TRBJ1-2; D may be TRBD1 (5 bases). The germline V and J ends were trimmed by 2 bases and 2 bases, with 15 bases remaining between them. Germline CDR1 and CDR2: SEHNR and FQNEAQ (reference sequence). The CDR3 length is 16 residues.

The genes are TRBV6-2 or TRBV6-3 and TRBJ1-1; 7 bases agree with TRBD1. Trimming cost V 4 bases and J 2 bases; bases outside gene matches: 13. CDR3 length equals 17 residues. Per the germline V gene, CDR1 is MNHEY and CDR2 is SVGEGT. The CDR3 DNA reads TGTGCCAGCAGTTTGGACAGGATGCTTTTGAGCAACACTGAAGCTTTCTTT. As protein: CASSLDRMLLSNTEAFF.

Concerning this clonotype itself: One base away lies a much larger clone, so this may be a sequencing read error. The V and J genes are TRBV29-1 and TRBJ2-1, with 7 bases aligning to TRBD1. This CDR3 is 14 amino acids long. The V gene's germline CDR1 is SQVTM and CDR2 ANQGSEA. CDR3 coding DNA: TGCAGCGCCGAGCTCAGACAGGGCTACAATGGGCAGTTCTTC. This codes for CSAELRQGYNGQFF.

The genes are TRBV11-2 and TRBJ2-5, with TRBD1 matching over 8 bases. This CDR3 has 16 residues. Germline CDR1 reads SGHAT; CDR2 reads FQNNGV. Trimming removed 5 bases from V and 1 base from J; junction bases left unmatched: 9. The CDR3 sequence: CASSNETQGAQETQYF. The CDR3 DNA sequence: TGTGCCAGCAGCAACGAAACCCAGGGGGCCCAAGAGACCCAGTACTTC.

This clonotype was found a few times. This rearrangement joins TRBV20-1 to TRBJ2-7; D gene ambiguous. V lost 6 bases and J 0 bases, leaving 6 bases between the germline ends. Germline CDR1 DFQATT, CDR2 SNEGSKA (reference sequence). The CDR3 is 11 amino acids. The CDR3 sequence is CSAANSYEQYF. For the CDR3, the DNA is TGCAGTGCCGCCAACTCCTACGAGCAGTACTTC.

This chain uses TRBV20-1 with TRBJ2-1; possible D gene TRBD1, 5 bases. The CDR3 has 16 residues. Germline V gives CDR1 DFQATT, CDR2 SNEGSKA (reference sequence). The V and J ends lost 5 bases and 4 bases respectively, with 21 bases between them. The CDR3 sequence: CSAVAGRNRPYNEQFF. CDR3 sequence (DNA): TGCAGTGCTGTCGCAGGGCGGAACCGCCCTTACAATGAGCAGTTCTTC.

The CDR3 DNA reads as TGTGCCAGCAGGCAGGGGTCGGACGGCTACACCTTC. Translated: CASRQGSDGYTF. The chain employs TRBV14 and TRBJ1-2; D is possibly TRBD1 (6 bases). From germline, CDR1 is SGHDN and CDR2 FVKESK. The CDR3 runs to 12 residues. V lost 6 bases and J 8 bases, leaving 13 bases between the germline ends.

The table lists this clonotype with a few counts. The V and J genes are TRBV30 and TRBJ1-2, with D hard to call. This CDR3 has 12 residues. Germline CDR1 is GTSNPN and CDR2 is SVGIG (reference sequence). V lost 2 bases to trimming and J lost 13 bases, with 17 bases between them. DNA for the CDR3: TGTGCCTGGAGTAGGGAGTTCGCAGCGCCCACCTTC. The encoded protein is CAWSREFAAPTF.

The chain couples TRBV10-3 to TRBJ2-3; possibly TRBD2 for D (6 bases). This CDR3 spans 14 amino acids. V gave up 6 bases and J gave up 4 bases, with 14 bases separating them. Germline CDR1 reads ENHRY; CDR2 reads SYGVKD. The CDR3 spells CAIRDPGESDTQYF. CDR3 in DNA: TGTGCCATCAGGGACCCGGGGGAGTCAGATACGCAGTATTTT.

The chain uses TRBV28 and TRBJ1-4, with D perhaps TRBD1 (5 bases). The CDR3 consists of 13 residues. V dropped 8 bases and J dropped 8 bases, with 15 bases sitting between them. Per germline, CDR1 MDHEN and CDR2 SYDVKM. CDR3 in amino acids: CASSSGRAEKLFF. CDR3 nucleotide sequence: TGTGCCAGCTCTTCGGGACGGGCGGAAAAACTGTTTTTT.

The rearrangement links TRBV29-1 to TRBJ2-2, with D unclear. CDR1 is SQVTM, CDR2 ANQGSEA, per germline. Trimming left V 7 bases short and J 0 bases short, with 3 bases between. This CDR3 has 11 amino acids. CDR3 protein: CSGTNTGELFF. For the CDR3, the DNA is TGCAGCGGTACGAACACCGGGGAGCTGTTTTTT.

This chain connects TRBV28 to TRBJ2-5, with D possibly matching TRBD1 (5 bases). CDR1 and CDR2 (germline): MDHEN, SYDVKM. CDR3 size: 12 residues. With 4 bases removed from V and 11 bases from J, the gap between germline ends came to 14 bases. The CDR3 coding sequence is TGTGCCAGCAGTTCCTTGGGGCCCCGGCAGTACTTC. Translating it yields CASSSLGPRQYF.

This sequence joins TRBV27 and TRBJ1-5; 8 bases align to TRBD1. CDR1 MNHEY and CDR2 SMNVEV come from the germline V gene (reference sequence). The CDR3 is 16 residues long. V was clipped by 10 bases and J by 2 bases; unmatched bases: 13. The DNA for the CDR3 is TGTGCCACCCCCAGGACAGGGCGGGTTGGCAATCAGCCCCAGCATTTT. It translates to CATPRTGRVGNQPQHF.

This clonotype showed up just a few times. At one end the junction does not follow the germline gene, possibly because of a read error. The genes are TRBV11-2 and TRBJ2-3; D is ambiguous. Germline CDR1 SGHAT, CDR2 FQNNGV. CDR3 length: 11 residues. CDR3 protein: CAGSLGDTQYF. The CDR3 bases are TGTGCCGGCAGCTTAGGAGATACGCAGTATTTT.

The chain carries TRBV6-5 and TRBJ1-4; D is unresolved. The CDR3 contains 14 residues. The V end lost 6 bases, the J end lost 4 bases, and 12 bases lay between the germline ends. Germline V gene lookup returns CDR1 MNHEY and CDR2 SVGAGI. CDR3 residues: CASSLDGYNEKLFF. CDR3 sequence (DNA): TGTGCCAGCAGCCTTGACGGCTATAATGAAAAACTGTTTTTT.

As DNA, the CDR3 is TGTGCCAGCAGCCAAGATGGGACACTAGCGAGATCTAGCACAGATACGCAGTATTTT. This gives the protein CASSQDGTLARSSTDTQYF. The chain couples TRBV3-1 to TRBJ2-3, with D perhaps TRBD2 (7 bases). CDR3 length: 19 residues. The V and J ends lost 0 bases and 0 bases respectively, with 19 bases between them. The germline gives CDR1 LGHDT, CDR2 YNNKEL (reference sequence).

This clonotype showed up just a few times. CDR3 bases: TGTGCCAGCAGCCTTCTAGCGGGGGGCTACAATGAGCAGTACTTC. It codes for CASSLLAGGYNEQYF. The chain is built from TRBV7-2 and TRBJ2-1; TRBD2 aligns across 11 bases. The closer fit of TRBJ2-7 to the DNA end suggests the J call may be wrong. Germline V gene lookup returns CDR1 SGHTA and CDR2 FQGNSA. CDR3 length equals 15 residues.

This clonotype was seen a few times. This chain uses TRBV7-3 with TRBJ2-1; either TRBD1 or TRBD2 may supply D (5 bases each). Deletions cut 0 bases from V and 6 bases from J, with 15 bases between. The CDR3 has 16 amino acids. Germline CDR1 reads SGHTA; CDR2 reads FQGTGA. The CDR3 DNA sequence: TGTGCCAGCAGCTTAACTTCCGGGGCCGAAGTCAATGAGCAGTTCTTC. It specifies CASSLTSGAEVNEQFF.

This clonotype occurred a few times. The rearrangement links TRBV5-1 to TRBJ1-1, with 8 bases identical to TRBD1. Germline V gene sequence: CDR1 SGHRS, CDR2 YFSETQ. The length of the CDR3 is 15 residues. The ends lost 4 bases at V and 8 bases at J; junction bases unmatched: 13. The CDR3 reads CASSSQGQDSSEAFF. CDR3 DNA sequence: TGCGCCAGCAGCAGTCAGGGACAGGACTCGTCCGAAGCTTTCTTT.

The J gene is TRBJ1-2, the V gene TRBV3-1, with TRBD1 matching 9 bases. The CDR3 has 16 residues. The germline V gene encodes CDR1 LGHDT and CDR2 YNNKEL (reference sequence). The V segment lost 3 bases and the J segment 0 bases; nucleotides outside the gene matches: 5. The CDR3 here is CASSHTTGGSNYGYTF. In nucleotides, the CDR3 is TGTGCCAGCAGCCATACGACAGGGGGGTCTAACTATGGCTACACCTTC.